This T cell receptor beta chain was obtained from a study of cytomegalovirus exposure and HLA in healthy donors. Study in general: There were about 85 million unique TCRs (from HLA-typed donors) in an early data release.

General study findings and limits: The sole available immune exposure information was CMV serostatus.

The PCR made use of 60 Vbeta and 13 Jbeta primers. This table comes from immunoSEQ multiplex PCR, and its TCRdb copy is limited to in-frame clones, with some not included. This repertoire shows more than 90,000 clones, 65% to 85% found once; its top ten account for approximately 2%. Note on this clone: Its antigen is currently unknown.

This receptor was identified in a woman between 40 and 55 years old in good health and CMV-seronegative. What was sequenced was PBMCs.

DNA for the CDR3: TGTGCCAGCAGCTCTGGGACAGGGGCAGTCGGCGAGCAGTTCTTC. Translating gives CASSSGTGAVGEQFF. The rearrangement links TRBV7-3 to TRBJ2-1; 10 bases agree with TRBD1. The length of the CDR3 is 15 residues. Germline V gives CDR1 SGHTA, CDR2 FQGTGA. V lost 4 bases, J lost 10 bases, and 10 bases stayed unmatched.